Presented here are 24 T cell receptor beta chains from one specimen sequenced in a study of CD8 T cells in Susac syndrome. Random-hexamer reverse transcription was applied to about 0.5 to 1 ug RNA. TCRdb itself ran the immunoSEQ multiplex PCR reads through MiXCR, one entry per CDR3 protein. This table holds some 240,000 distinct CDR3 sequences, roughly 95% found once. Sequencing was performed on CD4+ T cells from PBMCs. The receptors originated from a human donor with Susac syndrome.

The V call is TRBV7-3, the J call TRBJ2-2, with TRBD2 matching over 10 bases. CDR1 and CDR2 from the germline V gene are SGHTA and FQGTGA. V lost 1 base, J lost 4 bases, and 0 bases stayed unmatched. The CDR3 length is 15 residues. The CDR3 is CASSLRTSGTGELFF. DNA for the CDR3: TGTGCCAGCAGCTTAAGGACTAGCGGCACCGGGGAGCTGTTTTTT.

V usage is TRBV3-1 and J usage is TRBJ2-3; D call uncertain. CDR3 length equals 17 residues. CDR1 is LGHDT and CDR2 is YNNKEL in the germline V gene (reference sequence). V lost 1 base and J lost 2, with 16 bases in between. CDR3 in amino acids: CASSQVQGGLYTDTQYF. The DNA for the CDR3 is TGTGCCAGCAGCCAAGTCCAAGGTGGCTTATACACAGATACGCAGTATTTT.

This chain links TRBV30 with TRBJ1-5; D is uncertain. Germline V gene sequence: CDR1 GTSNPN, CDR2 SVGIG (reference sequence). V was trimmed by 0 bases and J by 3 bases, leaving 15 bases between them. The CDR3 is 16 amino acids. DNA for the CDR3: TGTGCCTGGAGTGTACGTCGGGGTACGGACAATCAGCCCCAGCATTTT. Its protein is CAWSVRRGTDNQPQHF.

This sequence joins TRBV30 and TRBJ1-3; no clear D gene. The CDR3 sequence is 14 residues long. Germline CDR1 is GTSNPN and CDR2 is SVGIG (reference sequence). V lost 7 bases and J lost 0, with 13 bases in between. This CDR3 is CASSRVASGNTIYF. The CDR3 nucleotides are TGTGCCTCTTCTCGGGTAGCCTCTGGAAACACCATATATTTT.

The table lists this clonotype with a count of one. This chain joins TRBV19 and TRBJ1-5; 10 bases line up with TRBD1. This CDR3 is built from 15 residues. V shed 10 bases and J 6 bases; nucleotides not matched to a gene: 12. Germline V gene sequence: CDR1 LNHDA, CDR2 SQIVND (reference sequence). The CDR3 loop reads CAIEPGTGEVQPQHF. Written as DNA, the CDR3 is TGTGCCATTGAACCCGGGACAGGGGAGGTTCAGCCCCAGCATTTT. Full variable domain (remainder filled in from reference TRBV19 and TRBJ1-5): DGGITQSPKYLFRKEGQNVTLSCEQNLNHDAMYWYRQDPGQGLRLIYYSQIVNDFQKGDIAEGYSVSREKKESFPLTVTSAQKNPTAFYLCAIEPGTGEVQPQHFGDGTRLSIL.

The chain links TRBV12-3 or TRBV12-4 to TRBJ2-5; TRBD1 agrees at 12 bases. This CDR3 spans 18 amino acids. Trimming at V came to 3 bases and at J to 5 bases, leaving 13 bases not matched to a gene. This CDR3 reads CASSFQSAGTGGYETQYF. The CDR3 DNA reads as TGTGCCAGCAGTTTCCAGTCGGCCGGGACAGGGGGCTATGAGACCCAGTACTTC.

V usage is TRBV28 and J usage is TRBJ1-2, with 9 bases matching TRBD1. V lost 3 bases and J lost 3; bases outside the gene matches: 2. The CDR3 spans 14 residues. Germline V lookup: CDR1 MDHEN, CDR2 SYDVKM. The CDR3 region is CASSFTGGDYGYTF. DNA of the CDR3: TGTGCCAGCAGTTTTACAGGGGGCGACTATGGCTACACCTTC.

The chain links TRBV12-3 or TRBV12-4 to TRBJ1-1; D perhaps matches TRBD1 (5 bases). This CDR3 is 14 amino acids long. The V end was cut by 8 bases, the J end by 2 bases, with 15 bases between. The CDR3 loop is CASRTGGANTEAFF. CDR3 DNA sequence: TGTGCCAGCCGCACCGGGGGAGCAAACACTGAAGCTTTCTTT.

The chain couples TRBV29-1 to TRBJ2-3; no clear D gene. V was clipped by 3 bases and J by 6 bases, with 7 bases between them. This CDR3 region has 11 residues. Germline values: CDR1 SQVTM, CDR2 ANQGSEA. DNA of the CDR3: TGCAGCGTTGACCTAGGCGATACGCAGTATTTT. This translates into CSVDLGDTQYF.

This chain uses TRBV4-1 with TRBJ1-1; D is uncertain. Trimming removed 3 bases from V and 10 bases from J, with 12 bases in between. The CDR3 totals 12 residues. CDR1 is MGHRA, CDR2 YSYEKL, per germline. CDR3 region: CASSHLPQAAFF. The CDR3 DNA sequence: TGCGCCAGCAGCCATCTCCCTCAAGCAGCTTTCTTT.

This chain connects TRBV29-1 to TRBJ1-5; D uncertain. This CDR3 has 14 residues. The germline gives CDR1 SQVTM, CDR2 ANQGSEA. Trimming pared 7 bases from V and 11 bases from J, leaving 24 bases between. The CDR3 DNA sequence: TGCAGCGCCACCACTTACGCACCGTCCCCGGCCCAGCATTTT. Amino acid sequence: CSATTYAPSPAQHF.

The CDR3 nucleotides are TGTGCCACCACCACCGGGACTAGCTGGTACAGTTTAGGCACAGATACGCAGTATTTT. Protein sequence: CATTTGTSWYSLGTDTQYF. V gene TRBV19 combines with J gene TRBJ2-3; 9 bases are shared with TRBD2. The V segment lost 10 bases and the J segment 1 base; nucleotides outside the gene matches: 21. Germline V gene lookup returns CDR1 LNHDA and CDR2 SQIVND (reference sequence). This CDR3 is 19 amino acids long.

The chain joins TRBV12-3 or TRBV12-4 to TRBJ1-1; D is possibly TRBD1 (5 bases). The CDR3 consists of 14 residues. V lost 4 bases and J lost 1, with 10 bases in between. The CDR3 region has the DNA TGTGCCAGCAGTTCCACGACAGAGAACACTGAAGCTTTCTTT. This sequence encodes CASSSTTENTEAFF.

The chain recombines TRBV30 with TRBJ2-1; 8 bases match TRBD2. The J segment lost 0 bases and the V segment lost 2 bases, leaving 3 bases of the junction unmatched. Germline V gene data show CDR1 as GTSNPN and CDR2 as SVGIG (reference sequence). CDR3 length: 15 amino acids. The CDR3, as DNA: TGTGCCTGGAGTACCGGGACTAGCTCCTACAATGAGCAGTTCTTC. Protein sequence: CAWSTGTSSYNEQFF.

The chain uses TRBV12-3 or TRBV12-4 and TRBJ2-7; D perhaps matches TRBD2 (6 bases). The germline V and J ends were trimmed by 6 bases and 4 bases, with 16 bases remaining between them. The CDR3 runs to 14 residues. The CDR3 region has the DNA TGTGCCAGCAGACCCCCGGGGGAAGGGTACGAGCAGTACTTC. Its protein is CASRPPGEGYEQYF.

The gene calls are TRBV12-3 or TRBV12-4 and TRBJ2-5; D could derive from TRBD1 or TRBD2 (5 bases each). The CDR3 spans 16 residues. The V end lost 1 base, the J end lost 1 base, and 13 bases lay between the germline ends. The CDR3 DNA reads TGTGCCAGCAGTTTAGTGGGGGTGTCTCGCCAAGAGACCCAGTACTTC. Encoded protein: CASSLVGVSRQETQYF.

The chain links TRBV20-1 to TRBJ2-5; 8 positions match TRBD2. Trimming cost V 1 base and J 7 bases; bases outside gene matches: 8. The CDR3 is 14 amino acids. The germline gives CDR1 DFQATT, CDR2 SNEGSKA (reference sequence). CDR3 DNA sequence: TGCAGTGCTAGAGGGACTAGCCCTAAGGGGACCCAGTACTTC. It is translated as CSARGTSPKGTQYF.

The chain has TRBV20-1 and TRBJ2-3; the D is unclear. V gave up 0 bases and J gave up 4 bases, with 11 bases separating them. CDR1 and CDR2 from the germline V gene are DFQATT and SNEGSKA (reference sequence). This CDR3 is 14 amino acids long. The CDR3 nucleotides read TGCAGTGCTAGAGATCTGGGGTGGTCAGATACGCAGTATTTT. Its protein is CSARDLGWSDTQYF.

This rearrangement joins TRBV30 to TRBJ2-2, with no clear D. This CDR3 is 15 amino acids long. Trimming removed 1 base from V and 5 bases from J, with 14 bases in between. CDR1 is GTSNPN and CDR2 is SVGIG in the germline V gene (reference sequence). CDR3 in DNA: TGTGCCTGGAGTGGCATGTGGGGTCCAACCGGGGAGCTGTTTTTT. Translation gives CAWSGMWGPTGELFF.

This chain connects TRBV5-1 to TRBJ1-2; tentative D call: TRBD1 (5 bases). CDR3 length: 14 amino acids. V lost 4 bases and J 6 bases, leaving 16 bases between the germline ends. The germline CDR1 and CDR2 sequences are SGHRS and YFSETQ. Here the CDR3 DNA reads TGCGCCAGCAGCGAGCGGACATCCTCCCATGGCTACACCTTC. The encoded protein is CASSERTSSHGYTF.

The chain uses TRBV4-1 and TRBJ2-2, with 9 positions matching TRBD1. The CDR3 runs to 15 residues. V dropped 3 bases and J dropped 4; count of bases not matched to a gene: 3. The germline gives CDR1 MGHRA, CDR2 YSYEKL. CDR3 bases: TGCGCCAGCAGCCAGACAGGGGGACCCACCGGGGAGCTGTTTTTT. As protein: CASSQTGGPTGELFF.

This clonotype came up a few times. The gene calls are TRBV29-1 and TRBJ1-2, with D possibly matching TRBD1 (5 bases). V was trimmed by 3 bases and J by 8 bases, leaving 10 bases between them. This CDR3 is built from 11 residues. From germline, CDR1 is SQVTM and CDR2 ANQGSEA. The CDR3 region has the DNA TGCAGCGTTGACCCCAGGGACGGCTACACCTTC. It translates to CSVDPRDGYTF.

The chain recombines TRBV7-2 with TRBJ2-1; 11 bases are shared with TRBD2. CDR1 and CDR2 from the germline V gene are SGHTA and FQGNSA. The CDR3 covers 15 residues. The ends lost 5 bases at V and 4 bases at J; junction bases unmatched: 4. The CDR3 region is CASSGLAGSYNEQFF. The CDR3 DNA reads as TGTGCCAGCAGCGGACTAGCGGGTTCGTACAATGAGCAGTTCTTC.

The chain recombines TRBV7-2 with TRBJ1-1; D unresolved. From germline, CDR1 is SGHTA and CDR2 FQGNSA. CDR3 length: 13 residues. V was cut by 4 bases and J by 0 bases, with 6 bases left in between. CDR3 loop: CASSSPVNTEAFF. The CDR3 nucleotides read TGTGCCAGCAGCTCTCCAGTGAACACTGAAGCTTTCTTT.